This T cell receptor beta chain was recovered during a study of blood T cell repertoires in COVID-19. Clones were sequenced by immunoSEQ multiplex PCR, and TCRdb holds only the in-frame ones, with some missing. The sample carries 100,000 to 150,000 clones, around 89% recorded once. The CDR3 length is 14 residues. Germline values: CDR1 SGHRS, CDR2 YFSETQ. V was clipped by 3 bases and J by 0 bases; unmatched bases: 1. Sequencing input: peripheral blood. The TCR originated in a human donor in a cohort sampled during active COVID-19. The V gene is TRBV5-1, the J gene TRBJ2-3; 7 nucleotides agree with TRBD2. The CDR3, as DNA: TGCGCCAGCAGCTCCGGGGGGAGCACAGATACGCAGTATTTT. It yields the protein CASSSGGSTDTQYF.